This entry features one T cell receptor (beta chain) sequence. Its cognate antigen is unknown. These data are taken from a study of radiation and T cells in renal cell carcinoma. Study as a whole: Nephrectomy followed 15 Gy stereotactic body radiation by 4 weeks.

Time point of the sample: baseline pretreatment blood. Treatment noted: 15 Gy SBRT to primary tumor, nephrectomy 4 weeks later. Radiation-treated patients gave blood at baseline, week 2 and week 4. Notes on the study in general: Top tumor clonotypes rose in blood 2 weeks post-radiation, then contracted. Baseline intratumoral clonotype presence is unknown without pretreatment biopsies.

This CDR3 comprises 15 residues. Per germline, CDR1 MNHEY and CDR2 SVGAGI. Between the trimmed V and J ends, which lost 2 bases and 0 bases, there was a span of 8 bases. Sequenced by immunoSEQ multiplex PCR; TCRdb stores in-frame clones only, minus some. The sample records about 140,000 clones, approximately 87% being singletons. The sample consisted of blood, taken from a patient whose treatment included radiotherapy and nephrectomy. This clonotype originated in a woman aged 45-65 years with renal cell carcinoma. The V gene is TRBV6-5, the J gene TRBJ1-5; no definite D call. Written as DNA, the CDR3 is TGTGCCAGCAGTTACGGGGAGGGTAGCAATCAGCCCCAGCATTTT. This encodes CASSYGEGSNQPQHF.